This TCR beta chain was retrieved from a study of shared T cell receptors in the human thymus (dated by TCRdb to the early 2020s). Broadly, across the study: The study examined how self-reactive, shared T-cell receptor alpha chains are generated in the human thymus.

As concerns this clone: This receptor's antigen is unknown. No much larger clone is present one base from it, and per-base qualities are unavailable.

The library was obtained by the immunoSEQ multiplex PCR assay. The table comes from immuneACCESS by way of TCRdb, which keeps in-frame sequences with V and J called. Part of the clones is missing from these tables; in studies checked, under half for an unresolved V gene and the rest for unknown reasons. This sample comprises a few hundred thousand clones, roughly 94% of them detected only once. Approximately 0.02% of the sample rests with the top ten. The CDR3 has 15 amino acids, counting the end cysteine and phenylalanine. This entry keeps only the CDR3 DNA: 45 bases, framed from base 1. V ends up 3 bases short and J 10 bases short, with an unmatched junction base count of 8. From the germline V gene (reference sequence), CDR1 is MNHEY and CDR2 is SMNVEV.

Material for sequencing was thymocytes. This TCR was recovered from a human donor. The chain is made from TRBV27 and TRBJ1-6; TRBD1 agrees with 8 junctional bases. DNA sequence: TGTGCCAGCAGTTTCTCCGGACAGGGTCAGTCACCCCTCCACTTT. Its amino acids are CASSFSGQGQSPLHF.